This TCR beta chain was recovered during a study of molecular identifiers for immune sequencing clone quantification. In the sort, naive CD8 T cells were defined as CD8+CD4-CCR7+CD45RA+. TCRdb re-analysed the PCR reads in MiXCR, keeping a single row per CDR3 protein. Among under 600,000 distinct CDR3 sequences listed, around 21% were seen once. Germline values: CDR1 PRHDT, CDR2 FYEKMQ (reference sequence). This CDR3 region has 16 residues. V lost 5 bases to trimming and J lost 2 bases; unmatched junction nucleotides: 7. This TCR came from a human donor in good health. Some libraries in this study had Jurkat cell RNA spiked in. The sequenced sample consisted of naive CD8+ T cells from blood, with Jurkat cell RNA spiked in. Subset: FACS-sorted CD8+CD4-CCR7+CD45RA+ naive T cells. The chain has TRBV13 and TRBJ2-1, with TRBD2 matching over 9 bases. The DNA for the CDR3 is TGTGCCAGCAGCACCCGCCTAGCGGGACCCTACAATGAGCAGTTCTTC. Amino acid sequence: CASSTRLAGPYNEQFF. The variable domain in full, completed from reference TRBV13 and TRBJ2-1, reads AAGVIQSPRHLIKEKRETATLKCYPIPRHDTVYWYQQGPGQDPQFLISFYEKMQSDKGSIPDRFSAQQFSDYHSELNMSSLELGDSALYFCASSTRLAGPYNEQFFGPGTRLTVL.